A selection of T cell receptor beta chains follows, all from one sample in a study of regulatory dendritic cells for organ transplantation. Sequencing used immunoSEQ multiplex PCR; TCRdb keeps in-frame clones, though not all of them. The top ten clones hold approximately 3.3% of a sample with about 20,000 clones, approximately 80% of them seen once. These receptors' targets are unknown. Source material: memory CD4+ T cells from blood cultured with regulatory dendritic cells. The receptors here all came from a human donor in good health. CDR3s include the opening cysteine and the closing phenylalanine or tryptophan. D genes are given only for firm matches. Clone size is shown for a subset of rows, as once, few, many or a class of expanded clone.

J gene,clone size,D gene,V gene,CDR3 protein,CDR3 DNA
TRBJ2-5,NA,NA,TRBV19,CASSIAPGETQYF,TGTGCCAGTAGTATCGCACCAGGGGAGACCCAGTACTTC
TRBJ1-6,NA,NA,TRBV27,CASSSPGPNNSPLHF,TGTGCCAGCAGTTCACCGGGCCCCAATAATTCACCCCTCCACTTT
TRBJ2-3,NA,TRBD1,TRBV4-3,CASSQEGTVADTQYF,TGCGCCAGCAGCCAAGAGGGGACAGTGGCAGATACGCAGTATTTT
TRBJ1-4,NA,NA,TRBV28,CASSLLTARVFATNEKLFF,TGTGCCAGCAGTCTTTTAACGGCCAGAGTTTTTGCAACTAATGAAAAACTGTTTTTT
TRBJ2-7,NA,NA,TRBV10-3,CAISGTGSPYEQYF,TGTGCCATCAGTGGTACCGGGTCCCCCTACGAGCAGTACTTC
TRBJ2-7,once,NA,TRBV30,CAWGRGLSYEQYF,TGTGCCTGGGGGAGAGGGCTCTCCTACGAGCAGTACTTC
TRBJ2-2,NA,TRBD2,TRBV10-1,CASSETNLAGTNTGELFF,TGCGCCAGCAGTGAGACGAACCTAGCGGGAACGAACACCGGGGAGCTGTTTTTT
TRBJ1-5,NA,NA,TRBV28,CASLSRRKPQHF,TGTGCCAGCCTCAGCAGGAGGAAGCCCCAGCATTTT
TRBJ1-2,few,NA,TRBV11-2,CASTGDWGLGYTF,TGTGCCAGCACCGGGGATTGGGGGCTTGGCTACACCTTC
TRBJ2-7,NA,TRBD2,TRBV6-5,CASSSAGTSGNEQYF,TGTGCCAGCAGTTCCGCCGGGACTAGCGGGAACGAGCAGTACTTC
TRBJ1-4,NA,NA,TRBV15,CATSRAGWANEKLFF,TGTGCCACCAGCAGAGCCGGGTGGGCTAATGAAAAACTGTTTTTT
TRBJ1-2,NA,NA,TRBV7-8,CASTNREANYGYTF,TGTGCCAGCACCAACAGGGAAGCTAACTATGGCTACACCTTC
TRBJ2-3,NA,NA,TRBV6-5,CASSFFRELVLDTQYF,TGTGCCAGCAGTTTTTTTAGGGAACTGGTACTCGATACGCAGTATTTT
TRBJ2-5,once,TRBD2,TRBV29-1,CSVERGLAGGPRETQYF,TGCAGCGTTGAGAGGGGACTAGCGGGAGGGCCGAGGGAGACCCAGTACTTC
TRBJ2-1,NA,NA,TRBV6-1,CASSGFGGSSYNEQFF,TGTGCCAGCAGTGGTTTTGGGGGGAGCTCCTACAATGAGCAGTTCTTC
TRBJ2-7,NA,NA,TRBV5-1,CASSSSGPYEQYF,TGCGCCAGCAGCTCCAGCGGTCCCTACGAGCAGTACTTC
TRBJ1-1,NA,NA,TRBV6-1,CASSELLASGNTEAFF,TGTGCCAGCAGTGAACTATTGGCGTCCGGGAACACTGAAGCTTTCTTT
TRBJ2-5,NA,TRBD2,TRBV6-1,CASSVLAGGGEETQYF,TGTGCCAGCAGTGTGCTAGCGGGAGGGGGCGAAGAGACCCAGTACTTC
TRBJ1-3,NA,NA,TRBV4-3,CASSQESGNTIYF,TGCGCCAGCAGCCAAGAATCTGGAAACACCATATATTTT
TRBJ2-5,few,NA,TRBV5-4,CASSASRGETQYF,TGTGCCAGCAGCGCCTCCAGAGGGGAGACCCAGTACTTC
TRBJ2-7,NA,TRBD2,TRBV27,CASSRHLAGGYEQYF,TGTGCCAGCAGCCGCCACCTAGCGGGAGGGTACGAGCAGTACTTC
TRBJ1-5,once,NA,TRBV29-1,CSVESQDPTQPQHF,TGCAGCGTTGAGAGTCAGGACCCGACTCAGCCCCAGCATTTT
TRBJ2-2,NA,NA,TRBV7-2,CASSNWGANTGELFF,TGTGCCAGCAGCAATTGGGGGGCGAACACCGGGGAGCTGTTTTTT
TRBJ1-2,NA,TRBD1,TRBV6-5,CASSRGTGGARGYTF,TGTGCCAGCAGCCGGGGGACAGGGGGCGCGAGAGGCTACACCTTC
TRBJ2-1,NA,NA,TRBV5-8,CASSFGQMGYNEQFF,TGTGCCAGCAGCTTTGGACAGATGGGGTACAATGAGCAGTTCTTC